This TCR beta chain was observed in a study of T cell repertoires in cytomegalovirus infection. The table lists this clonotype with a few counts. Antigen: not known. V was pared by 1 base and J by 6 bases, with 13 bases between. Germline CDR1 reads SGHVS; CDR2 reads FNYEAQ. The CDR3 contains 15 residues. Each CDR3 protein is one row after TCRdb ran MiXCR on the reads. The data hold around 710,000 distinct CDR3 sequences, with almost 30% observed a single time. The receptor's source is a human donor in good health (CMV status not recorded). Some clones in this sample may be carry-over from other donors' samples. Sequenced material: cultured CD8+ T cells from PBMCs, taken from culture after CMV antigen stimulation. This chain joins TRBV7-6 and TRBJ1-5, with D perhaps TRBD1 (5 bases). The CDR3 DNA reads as TGTGCCAGCAGCTTAGGCCCCAGGGCTTCTCAGCCCCAGCATTTT. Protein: CASSLGPRASQPQHF. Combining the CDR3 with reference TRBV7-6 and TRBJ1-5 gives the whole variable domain GAGVSQSPRYKVTKRGQDVALRCDPISGHVSLYWYRQALGQGPEFLTYFNYEAQQDKSGLPNDRFSAERPEGSISTLTIQRTEQRDSAMYRCASSLGPRASQPQHFGDGTRLSIL.